This record concerns one T cell receptor beta chain sequence. This clonotype was counted a few times. Its antigen remains undetermined. It has no much larger one-base neighbor in the sample; base qualities were not kept. Library prep was done by 5' RACE. Sequencer: Illumina MiSeq. TCRdb passed the public sequencing reads through fastp at Q25 and MiXCR, retaining productive beta sequences. Each CDR3 protein appears once, grouped with its most common genes and DNA. The sample profile shows 60,000 to 75,000 distinct CDR3 sequences; about 16% of them were found once. The ten largest clonotypes hold 5.5% to 7% of the sample. The data stem from a study of HIV-infected patients and healthy controls (dated by TCRdb to between 2014 and 2016). Between the V and J ends, shortened by 3 bases and 6 bases respectively, the junction contains 15 bases. Its CDR3 holds 14 amino acids, cysteine through phenylalanine. Only the CDR3 DNA stays, 42 bases, in frame from base 1. CDR1 and CDR2, per the germline V gene, are SGHDN and FVKESK.

The sequence is built from TRBV14 and TRBJ2-7; possibly the D gene is TRBD1, per 6 matching bases. The source is a human donor in good health. Sequenced: CD4+ T cells from blood. CDR3 protein: CASSQTFSGAEQYF. The nucleotide sequence is TGTGCCAGCAGCCAGACGTTCTCAGGGGCCGAGCAGTACTTC.